The clone carrying this TCR beta chain has a handful of counts. The antigen is undetermined. The data were taken from a study of identical twins. Template switching added a universal primer site; cDNA carried unique molecular identifiers. Each CDR3 protein gets one entry after TCRdb re-called the 5' RACE reads with MiXCR. The sample comprises around 370,000 distinct CDR3 sequences, 7% to 9.5% of which are singletons, and 7.5% to 9.5% rests with the top ten. Study-level results: The authors noted that invariant MAIT and iNKT cells could partly confound zero-insertion analyses. In monozygotic twins, models underestimated the sharing of out-of-frame TCR alpha. Out-of-frame alpha sequences common to twins exhibited an excess of low generation probability.

The CDR3 runs to 18 residues. V lost 0 bases and J lost 0; bases outside the gene matches: 4. Germline V lookup: CDR1 DFQATT, CDR2 SNEGSKA (reference sequence). The source of this sequence is a woman aged 45 to 65 in good health. The sequencing sample was made of naive T cells sorted from blood. This sequence joins TRBV20-1 and TRBJ2-6; TRBD1 agrees at 11 bases. In nucleotides, the CDR3 is TGCAGTGCTAGAGATCGGGGGACAGGGGGCTCTGGGGCCAACGTCCTGACTTTC. This gives the protein CSARDRGTGGSGANVLTF.